The 26 T cell receptor beta chains in this list originate from one sample, sequenced in a study of OX40 agonist ivuxolimab in advanced cancers. Assay: immunoSEQ multiplex PCR; the TCRdb copy retains only in-frame clones and omits some. The table includes around 77,000 clones, around 94% detected once. The input for sequencing was CD4+ or CD8+ T cells sorted from blood, taken in a trial of the OX40 agonist ivuxolimab. The receptors were sampled from an adult with an advanced solid tumor such as melanoma, head and neck, liver or kidney cancer.

This chain links TRBV7-2 with TRBJ2-7, with TRBD2 matching over 8 bases. V was pared by 1 base and J by 3 bases, with 5 bases of the junction left unmatched. In germline, CDR1 is SGHTA, CDR2 FQGNSA. The CDR3 covers 15 residues. Here the CDR3 DNA reads TGTGCCAGCAGCTTAGAATCGGGAGGGGTCTACGAGCAGTACTTC. The encoded protein is CASSLESGGVYEQYF. Drawing the rest from reference TRBV7-2 and TRBJ2-7, the complete variable domain is GAGVSQSPSNKVTEKGKDVELRCDPISGHTALYWYRQSLGQGLEFLIYFQGNSAPDKSGLPSDRFSAERTGGSVSTLTIQRTQQEDSAVYLCASSLESGGVYEQYFGPGTRLTVT.

The V call is TRBV15, the J call TRBJ1-3, with D uncertain. Germline V CDR1 and CDR2: LNHNV, YYDKDF (reference sequence). The CDR3 sequence is 15 residues long. V was pared by 5 bases and J by 0 bases, with 11 bases between. CDR3 amino acids: CATSPRVTSGNTIYF. CDR3 coding DNA: TGTGCCACCAGCCCGAGGGTAACCTCTGGAAACACCATATATTTT.

V usage is TRBV5-5 and J usage is TRBJ2-7, with D perhaps assigned TRBD1 or TRBD2 (6 bases each). Deletions cut 4 bases from V and 1 base from J, with 15 bases between. Germline V gene sequence: CDR1 SGHKS, CDR2 YYEKEE (reference sequence). The CDR3 consists of 15 residues. CDR3: CASSRVGGASYEQYF. In DNA, the CDR3 is TGTGCCAGCAGCCGCGTGGGGGGCGCGTCCTACGAGCAGTACTTC.

V gene TRBV7-2 combines with J gene TRBJ2-2, with a possible D match to TRBD2 (6 bases). This CDR3 contains 14 residues. CDR1 SGHTA and CDR2 FQGNSA come from the germline V gene. V was shortened by 6 bases and J by 5 bases, with 13 bases between the two germline ends. This chain's CDR3 is CASRSQGRTGELFF. DNA of the CDR3: TGTGCCAGCAGGTCTCAAGGGAGGACCGGGGAGCTGTTTTTT.

This chain links TRBV4-1 with TRBJ1-2; no reliable D call. CDR1 MGHRA and CDR2 YSYEKL come from the germline V gene. CDR3 size: 13 residues. Between the trimmed V and J ends, which lost 1 base and 5 bases, there was a span of 8 bases. The CDR3 region is CASSQASLYGYTF. The CDR3 nucleotides are TGCGCCAGCAGCCAAGCCTCCCTTTATGGCTACACCTTC.

V usage is TRBV9 and J usage is TRBJ2-6; the D gene is possibly TRBD2 (5 bases). V dropped 3 bases and J dropped 1 base, with 8 bases sitting between them. Germline V gene data show CDR1 as SGDLS and CDR2 as YYNGEE. The CDR3 length is 15 residues. This CDR3 is CASSDGRSGANVLTF. The CDR3 DNA follows: TGTGCCAGCAGCGATGGGAGATCTGGGGCCAACGTCCTGACTTTC.

The genes are TRBV29-1 and TRBJ2-5; D call uncertain. The ends were cut back, 4 bases at V and 5 bases at J, with 14 bases in the middle. This CDR3 has 13 residues. Per germline, CDR1 SQVTM and CDR2 ANQGSEA. In DNA, the CDR3 is TGCAGCGTTGGCCCTAGGGATGGGGAGACCCAGTACTTC. Its translation is CSVGPRDGETQYF.

The V call is TRBV7-8, the J call TRBJ2-2; 13 bases align to TRBD2. V shed 5 bases and J 2 bases; nucleotides not matched to a gene: 8. The germline gives CDR1 SGHVS, CDR2 FQNEAQ. This CDR3 is 18 amino acids long. The CDR3 DNA follows: TGTGCCAGCAGCCTGAGGACTAGCGGGAGTGCTAACACCGGGGAGCTGTTTTTT. Translating gives CASSLRTSGSANTGELFF.

This clone was counted once. The CDR3 nucleotides are TGTGCCAGCAGCTTACAGGGGGCTGGAAACACCATATATTTT. Translating gives CASSLQGAGNTIYF. The rearrangement links TRBV13 to TRBJ1-3, with 7 nucleotides matching TRBD1. V gave up 2 bases and J gave up 2 bases; unmatched junction bases: 0. Looked up from germline, CDR1 is PRHDT and CDR2 is FYEKMQ (reference sequence). CDR3 size: 14 residues. Looking up the rest from reference TRBV13 and TRBJ1-3 gives the full variable domain: AAGVIQSPRHLIKEKRETATLKCYPIPRHDTVYWYQQGPGQDPQFLISFYEKMQSDKGSIPDRFSAQQFSDYHSELNMSSLELGDSALYFCASSLQGAGNTIYFGEGSWLTVV.

The chain carries TRBV11-3 and TRBJ2-5; 8 bases are shared with TRBD1. The better agreement between TRBJ2-7 and the DNA end casts doubt on the J call. The CDR3 consists of 14 residues. From germline, CDR1 is SGHNT and CDR2 YENEEA. In DNA form, the CDR3 reads TGTGCCAGCAGCCAAAGGACAGGGCTCCTCGAGCAGTACTTC. Translation gives CASSQRTGLLEQYF.

The chain employs TRBV5-4 and TRBJ2-2, with a weak D call TRBD1 (5 bases). The CDR3 totals 14 residues. Trimming stripped 7 bases from V and 0 bases from J, with 10 bases between. Germline V lookup: CDR1 SGHNT, CDR2 YYREEE (reference sequence). In DNA, the CDR3 is TGTGCCAGCTCCAGGGTTGCGAACACCGGGGAGCTGTTTTTT. It encodes CASSRVANTGELFF.

V usage is TRBV7-2 and J usage is TRBJ2-5; D unresolved. The CDR3 spans 14 residues. The ends were cut back, 0 bases at V and 7 bases at J, with 12 bases in the middle. Germline V CDR1 and CDR2: SGHTA, FQGNSA. The CDR3 DNA reads TGTGCCAGCAGCTTAGCTCTCCTCGGCGGGACCCAGTACTTC. This gives the protein CASSLALLGGTQYF.

The chain carries TRBV25-1 and TRBJ2-2, with D perhaps TRBD2 (6 bases). The CDR3 length is 13 residues. Germline V gene data show CDR1 as MGHDK and CDR2 as SYGVNS. V lost 3 bases to trimming and J lost 5 bases, with 7 bases between them. The CDR3 spells CASSEAGTGELFF. CDR3 bases: TGTGCCAGCAGTGAGGCGGGGACCGGGGAGCTGTTTTTT.

The chain uses TRBV7-9 and TRBJ2-5; no firm D call. CDR1 is SEHNR and CDR2 is FQNEAQ in the germline V gene (reference sequence). The V end was cut by 0 bases, the J end by 4 bases, with 12 bases between. The CDR3 loop spans 15 amino acids. The CDR3 DNA follows: TGTGCCAGCAGCTTAGCGTTGGGGATTTCAGAGACCCAGTACTTC. This encodes CASSLALGISETQYF.

The J gene is TRBJ2-1, the V gene TRBV11-2; 8 bases align to TRBD2. Germline trimming cut 1 base from V and 6 bases from J; bases unmatched to any gene: 5. Germline CDR1 and CDR2: SGHAT and FQNNGV. CDR3 size: 15 residues. In DNA form, the CDR3 reads TGTGCCAGCAGCTTAGGTCTAGCGGGTTTCAATGAGCAGTTCTTC. Its protein is CASSLGLAGFNEQFF.

The genes are TRBV19 and TRBJ1-4; the D gene is possibly TRBD1 (5 bases). The germline V gene encodes CDR1 LNHDA and CDR2 SQIVND (reference sequence). V lost 4 bases to trimming and J lost 4 bases, with 13 bases between them. This CDR3 region has 15 residues. The CDR3 DNA is TGTGCCAGTAGTAAAGATTGGGGCCGTAATGAAAAACTGTTTTTT. Translated: CASSKDWGRNEKLFF.

This chain joins TRBV14 and TRBJ2-6; the D gene is possibly TRBD2 (5 bases). The CDR3 is 18 residues long. Germline V gene sequence: CDR1 SGHDN, CDR2 FVKESK. V lost 0 bases and J lost 0, with 12 bases in between. The CDR3: CASSQDLGGYSGANVLTF. The CDR3 region has the DNA TGTGCCAGCAGCCAAGATCTGGGCGGGTACTCTGGGGCCAACGTCCTGACTTTC.

CDR3: CASSFGSGANVLTF. For the CDR3, the DNA is TGTGCCAGCAGCTTCGGCTCTGGGGCCAACGTCCTGACTTTC. The gene calls are TRBV7-3 and TRBJ2-6; D is unresolved. The CDR3 consists of 14 residues. Germline CDR1 and CDR2: SGHTA and FQGTGA. V dropped 3 bases and J dropped 0 bases, with 3 bases sitting between them.

The V gene is TRBV4-1, the J gene TRBJ2-7; 10 bases align to TRBD1. From germline, CDR1 is MGHRA and CDR2 YSYEKL. V was pared by 1 base and J by 0 bases, with 3 bases of the junction left unmatched. This CDR3 has 16 residues. In nucleotides, the CDR3 is TGCGCCAGCAGCCAAGGCCGGGACAGGGGCTCCTACGAGCAGTACTTC. This codes for CASSQGRDRGSYEQYF.

The CDR3 sequence is CASSPGTAPDTQYF. In DNA, the CDR3 is TGTGCCAGCAGCCCTGGGACTGCACCAGATACGCAGTATTTT. V is TRBV9 and J is TRBJ2-3; tentatively, D is TRBD2 (6 bases). The length of the CDR3 is 14 residues. Between the trimmed V and J ends, which lost 4 bases and 4 bases, there was a span of 13 bases. The V gene's germline CDR1 is SGDLS and CDR2 YYNGEE.

This clone has a single count. One end of the junction varies from germline; a read error may be responsible. The J gene is TRBJ2-6, the V gene TRBV7-7; D ambiguous. There are 14 residues in the CDR3. Looked up from germline, CDR1 is SSHAT and CDR2 is FNYEAQ (reference sequence). The CDR3 coding sequence is TGTGCTAGCAGCCCCGCCTTAGGGGCCAACGTCCTGACTTTC. Its protein product is CASSPALGANVLTF.

In this sample, this clone turned up once. The rearrangement uses TRBV11-2 and TRBJ2-3; D might be TRBD2 (6 bases). Trimming took 4 bases from V and 10 from J, leaving 21 bases between them. The CDR3 sequence is 15 residues long. Per the germline V gene, CDR1 is SGHAT and CDR2 is FQNNGV. CDR3 loop: CASSSLVGTGAAQYF. Written as DNA, the CDR3 is TGTGCCAGCAGCTCCCTCGTTGGAACGGGAGCAGCGCAGTATTTT. Full variable domain (missing parts from reference TRBV11-2 and TRBJ2-3): EAGVAQSPRYKIIEKRQSVAFWCNPISGHATLYWYQQILGQGPKLLIQFQNNGVVDDSQLPKDRFSAERLKGVDSTLKIQPAKLEDSAVYLCASSSLVGTGAAQYFGPGTRLTVL.

The rearrangement joins TRBV14 to TRBJ2-1; a possible D gene is TRBD1 (6 bases). The CDR3 runs to 13 residues. Germline CDR1 and CDR2: SGHDN and FVKESK. With 3 bases removed from V and 7 bases from J, the gap between germline ends came to 10 bases. The CDR3: CASSHVQGNEQFF. The CDR3 DNA follows: TGTGCCAGCAGCCATGTTCAGGGGAATGAGCAGTTCTTC.

The chain carries TRBV28 and TRBJ1-5; possibly TRBD1 for D (5 bases). Germline assignment: CDR1 MDHEN and CDR2 SYDVKM. CDR3 length: 15 amino acids. Trimming took off 4 bases at V and 2 bases at J, with 12 bases between the two ends. This CDR3 is CASSSLIRGNQPQHF. The CDR3 DNA sequence: TGTGCCAGCAGTTCCCTGATCAGGGGCAATCAGCCCCAGCATTTT.

This chain links TRBV6-5 with TRBJ2-5; D might be TRBD1 (6 bases). The CDR3 length is 14 residues. Trimming stripped 10 bases from V and 4 bases from J, with 19 bases between. CDR1 and CDR2 (germline): MNHEY, SVGAGI. CDR3 nucleotides: TGTGCCATTGGCTCGACAGGCCGCCGAGAGACCCAGTACTTC. Encoded protein: CAIGSTGRRETQYF.

The gene calls are TRBV11-3 and TRBJ2-7; 10 bases fit TRBD2. Germline CDR1 is SGHNT and CDR2 is YENEEA. The CDR3 has 15 residues. The V gene end was trimmed by 5 bases and the J gene end by 0 bases; junction bases not matched to a gene: 4. The CDR3 region has the DNA TGTGCCAGCAGCACCAGGACTAGCGGCTCCTACGAGCAGTACTTC. It translates to CASSTRTSGSYEQYF.